This TCR beta chain was captured in a study of blood T cell repertoires in COVID-19. On the study more broadly: The analysed material was cDNA or gDNA that came from T cells, B-cell-depleted T cells, or PBMCs.

The assay was immunoSEQ multiplex PCR, and TCRdb's table has in-frame clones only and misses some. The repertoire includes about 350,000 clones, about 90% of them detected once, and 0.85% to 1.3% sits in the top ten. The TCR comes from a woman aged 25 to 39 who had been exposed to COVID-19. The sequenced sample consisted of PBMCs or T cells enriched from blood (not recorded which).

The CDR3 here is CASSPWGGQISYEQYF. For the CDR3, the DNA is TGTGCCAGCAGCCCCTGGGGAGGCCAGATTTCTTACGAGCAGTACTTC. The gene calls are TRBV3-1 (or the pseudogene TRBV3-2) and TRBJ2-7; D might be TRBD2 (6 bases). CDR3 length equals 16 residues. Germline CDR1 LGHDT, CDR2 YNNKEL (reference sequence). The V end was cut by 4 bases, the J end by 4 bases, with 20 bases between.